These T cell receptor beta chains were read from a single sample in a study of patients and donors after allogeneic stem cell transplantation. One entry per CDR3 protein results from TCRdb running MiXCR on the RT-PCR reads. The table records about a million distinct CDR3 sequences, approximately 19% of them present only once. Sequencing input: blood, either unsorted or a sorted T cell fraction (not recorded which). These receptors originate from a human donor who was either an allogeneic HSCT recipient or a stem cell or donor lymphocyte infusion donor (not recorded which). It is not recorded whose cells these are; they may come from a transplant donor. Both conserved end residues are part of each CDR3. Each record gives: V gene, D gene, clone size, J gene, CDR3 protein, CDR3 DNA. D genes are given only for firm matches. Clone size is not always given. Where it is, it says once, few, many or a class for expanded clones.

>TRBV27|TRBD2|.|TRBJ2-7
CASSSSGLAGGPIYEQYF
TGTGCCAGCAGTAGTTCGGGACTAGCGGGAGGTCCCATCTACGAGCAGTACTTC
>TRBV20-1|TRBD2|few|TRBJ2-1
CSARDVAGVGEQFF
TGCAGTGCTAGAGATGTAGCGGGAGTAGGTGAGCAGTTCTTC
>TRBV6-1|.|few|TRBJ2-1
CASSERTGNNEQFF
TGTGCCAGCAGTGAGCGGACGGGCAACAATGAGCAGTTCTTC
>TRBV7-9|.|.|TRBJ1-2
CASSFLPRSGEEGYTF
TGTGCCAGCAGCTTCCTACCCCGTTCGGGGGAGGAAGGCTACACCTTC
>TRBV27|.|.|TRBJ1-6
CASSLYTQAPFSSPLHF
TGTGCCAGCAGTTTATACACACAGGCGCCGTTCTCTTCACCCCTCCACTTT
>TRBV12-3/TRBV12-4|.|many|TRBJ2-7
CASSLALRGEQYF
TGTGCCAGCAGTTTAGCGCTAAGAGGGGAGCAGTACTTC
>TRBV11-1|TRBD2|once|TRBJ2-7
CASSSDLGQRGVPYEQYF
TGTGCCAGCAGCTCGGATCTAGGGCAGCGGGGGGTTCCCTACGAGCAGTACTTC
>TRBV5-5|.|.|TRBJ2-1
CASSLRWQVGNEQFF
TGTGCCAGCAGCTTAAGGTGGCAAGTTGGCAATGAGCAGTTCTTC
>TRBV5-6|.|few|TRBJ2-7
CASSLDTLEQYF
TGTGCCAGCAGCTTGGACACCCTCGAGCAGTACTTC
>TRBV12-3/TRBV12-4|.|.|TRBJ1-2
CASKGMRDRLGRGYTF
TGTGCCAGCAAGGGGATGAGGGACCGCCTAGGACGTGGCTACACCTTC
>TRBV6-5|TRBD2|.|TRBJ2-3
CASSSSRGGEVSDTQYF
TGTGCCAGCAGTTCCTCGCGGGGGGGCGAGGTCTCAGATACGCAGTATTTT
>TRBV9|.|.|TRBJ1-2
CASSPPCVRYYGYTF
TGTGCCAGCAGCCCCCCCTGCGTGAGGTATTATGGCTACACCTTC
>TRBV20-1|.|.|TRBJ2-3
CSAIASRNWDTQYF
TGCAGTGCCATTGCCTCTAGAAACTGGGATACGCAGTATTTT
>TRBV19|TRBD2|.|TRBJ2-1
CASSIWGTNNEQFF
TGTGCCAGTAGTATTTGGGGGACTAACAATGAGCAGTTCTTC
>TRBV20-1|.|.|TRBJ1-2
CSARVEVEGIDYGYTF
TGCAGTGCTAGAGTCGAGGTAGAGGGAATAGACTATGGCTACACCTTC
>TRBV12-3/TRBV12-4|.|many|TRBJ1-5
CASSFTGGGNQPQHF
TGTGCCAGCAGTTTCACGGGGGGGGGGAATCAGCCCCAGCATTTT
>TRBV2|TRBD1|.|TRBJ2-7
CASRLGTGAYEQYF
TGTGCCAGCAGGCTAGGGACAGGGGCCTACGAGCAGTACTTC
>TRBV24-1|.|few|TRBJ1-1
CATSGTKNTEAFF
TGTGCCACCAGCGGGACGAAGAACACTGAAGCTTTCTTT
>TRBV7-9|.|.|TRBJ2-7
CASSLVVRGSYEQYF
TGTGCCAGCAGCTTAGTAGTCCGGGGATCCTACGAGCAGTACTTC
>TRBV6-1|TRBD2|.|TRBJ2-2
CASSEGGRARELFF
TGTGCCAGCAGTGAGGGCGGGAGGGCCAGGGAGCTGTTTTTT
>TRBV11-2|TRBD2|few|TRBJ2-7
CASSPSPGTSGGFSYEQYF
TGTGCCAGCAGCCCCAGTCCCGGGACTAGCGGGGGCTTCTCCTACGAGCAGTACTTC
>TRBV29-1|.|few|TRBJ1-1
CSVEEGGRVDTEAFF
TGCAGCGTTGAAGAGGGGGGCAGGGTGGACACTGAAGCTTTCTTT
>TRBV29-1|.|many|TRBJ1-2
CSVPLRLGGYTF
TGCAGCGTTCCCCTACGCCTGGGTGGCTACACCTTC
>TRBV5-1|TRBD1|many|TRBJ1-2
CASSFGQGANYGYTF
TGCGCCAGCAGCTTTGGACAGGGCGCTAACTATGGCTACACCTTC
>TRBV20-1|.|few|TRBJ1-1
CSARRGQKNTEAFF
TGCAGTGCTAGACGGGGACAAAAGAACACTGAAGCTTTCTTT
>TRBV3-1|TRBD1|.|TRBJ1-2
CASSPTGTEDLSYTF
TGTGCCAGCAGCCCAACCGGGACAGAGGACTTGAGCTACACCTTC
>TRBV5-1|.|few|TRBJ2-5
CASSFGHHQETQYF
TGCGCCAGCAGCTTCGGACACCACCAAGAGACCCAGTACTTC
>TRBV4-1|.|.|TRBJ1-1
CASSQDLGGREAFF
TGCGCCAGCAGCCAAGATCTGGGGGGGAGGGAAGCTTTCTTT
>TRBV27|.|.|TRBJ2-4
CASSSPLSSTKTKNIQYF
TGTGCCAGCAGTTCTCCGCTTTCCTCCACCAAGACCAAAAACATTCAGTACTTC
>TRBV5-6|.|.|TRBJ2-7
CASSLSDTEQYF
TGTGCCAGCAGCTTGAGTGATACCGAGCAGTACTTC
>TRBV6-1|.|.|TRBJ1-5
CASNVDQSIYSNQPQHF
TGTGCCAGCAACGTAGATCAATCCATTTATAGCAATCAGCCCCAGCATTTT
>TRBV20-1|TRBD1|few|TRBJ2-3
CSAISGTESTDTQYF
TGCAGTGCTATCTCCGGGACAGAGAGCACAGATACGCAGTATTTT